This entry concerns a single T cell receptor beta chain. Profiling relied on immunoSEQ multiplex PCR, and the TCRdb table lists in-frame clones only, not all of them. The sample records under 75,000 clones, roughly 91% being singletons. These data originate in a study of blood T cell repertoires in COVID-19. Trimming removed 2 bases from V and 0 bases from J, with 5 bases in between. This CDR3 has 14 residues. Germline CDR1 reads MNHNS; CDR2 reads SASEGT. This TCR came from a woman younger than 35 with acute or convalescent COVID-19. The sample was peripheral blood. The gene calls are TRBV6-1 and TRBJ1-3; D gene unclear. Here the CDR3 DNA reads TGTGCCAGCAGTGAAAACAGCTCTGGAAACACCATATATTTT. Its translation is CASSENSSGNTIYF.